This T cell receptor (beta chain) was recovered during a study of T cell responses to AZD1222 COVID-19 vaccine. Data came from immunoSEQ multiplex PCR; TCRdb stores just in-frame clones and leaves some out. Of roughly 160,000 clones in the sample, approximately 92% are singletons; the top ten hold 1.5% to 2%. Study-wide results and caveats: Repertoire samples came only from after the peak T cell response. Clonal diversity was possibly underestimated, and white British individuals and females predominated among donors.

Germline V gene data show CDR1 as MNHEY and CDR2 as SVGEGT. V was trimmed by 4 bases and J by 5 bases, leaving 13 bases between them. The CDR3 extends over 14 amino acids. This clone appeared a few times. Its antigen is not identified. Material: peripheral blood, obtained on day 0 of AZD1222 vaccination. This receptor was obtained from an adult in good health. The chain combines TRBV6-2 or TRBV6-3 with TRBJ2-3; TRBD2 might be the D (6 bases). CDR3 in amino acids: CASSSTRKVDTQYF. Here the CDR3 DNA reads TGTGCCAGCAGTTCGACTAGAAAAGTAGATACGCAGTATTTT.